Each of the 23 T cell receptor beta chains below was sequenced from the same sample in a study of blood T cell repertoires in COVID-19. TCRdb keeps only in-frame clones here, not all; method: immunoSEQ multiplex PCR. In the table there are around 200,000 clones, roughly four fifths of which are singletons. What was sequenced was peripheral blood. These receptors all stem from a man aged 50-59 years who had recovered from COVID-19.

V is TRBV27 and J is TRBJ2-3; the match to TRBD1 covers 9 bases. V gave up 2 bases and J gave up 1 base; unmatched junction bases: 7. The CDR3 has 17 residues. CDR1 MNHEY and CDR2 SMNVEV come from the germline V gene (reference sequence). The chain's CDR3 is CASSLLVQGAGTDTQYF. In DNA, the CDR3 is TGTGCCAGCAGTTTACTTGTACAGGGGGCGGGCACAGATACGCAGTATTTT.

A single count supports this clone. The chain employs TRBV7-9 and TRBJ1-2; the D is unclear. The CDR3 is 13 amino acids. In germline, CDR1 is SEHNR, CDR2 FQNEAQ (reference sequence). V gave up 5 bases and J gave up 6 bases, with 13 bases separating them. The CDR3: CASSQRSGNGYTF. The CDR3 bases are TGTGCCAGCAGCCAAAGGTCAGGTAATGGCTACACCTTC.

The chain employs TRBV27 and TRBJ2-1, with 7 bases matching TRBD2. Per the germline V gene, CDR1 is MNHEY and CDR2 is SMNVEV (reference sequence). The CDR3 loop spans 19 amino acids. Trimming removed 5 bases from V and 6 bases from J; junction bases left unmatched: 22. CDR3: CASSLMVGFGGSRSNEQFF. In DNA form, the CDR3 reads TGTGCCAGCAGTCTAATGGTTGGTTTTGGCGGGAGCAGATCCAATGAGCAGTTCTTC.

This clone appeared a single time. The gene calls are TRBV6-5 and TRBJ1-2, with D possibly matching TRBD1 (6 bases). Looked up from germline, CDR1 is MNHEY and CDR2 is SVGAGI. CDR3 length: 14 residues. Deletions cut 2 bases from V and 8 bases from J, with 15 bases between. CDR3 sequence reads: CASSYTGTSQGYTF. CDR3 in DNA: TGTGCCAGCAGTTACACCGGGACATCTCAAGGCTACACCTTC.

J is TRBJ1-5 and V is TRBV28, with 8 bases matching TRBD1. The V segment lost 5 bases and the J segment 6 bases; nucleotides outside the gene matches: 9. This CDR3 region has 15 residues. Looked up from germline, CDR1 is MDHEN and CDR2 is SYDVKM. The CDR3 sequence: CASSDSGGRSQPQHF. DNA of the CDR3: TGTGCCAGCAGTGACTCAGGGGGCCGTAGTCAGCCCCAGCATTTT.

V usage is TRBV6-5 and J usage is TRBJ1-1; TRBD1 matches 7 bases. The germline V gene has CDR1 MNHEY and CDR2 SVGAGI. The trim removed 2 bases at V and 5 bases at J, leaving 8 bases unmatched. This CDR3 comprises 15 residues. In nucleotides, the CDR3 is TGTGCCAGCAGTTACGAGGGGGCAACATGGACTGAAGCTTTCTTT. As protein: CASSYEGATWTEAFF.

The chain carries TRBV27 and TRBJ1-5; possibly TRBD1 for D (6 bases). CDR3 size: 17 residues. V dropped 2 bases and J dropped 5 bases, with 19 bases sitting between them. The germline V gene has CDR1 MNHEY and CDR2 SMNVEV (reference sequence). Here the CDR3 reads CASSLRGGRRADQPQHF. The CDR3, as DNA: TGTGCCAGCAGTTTAAGGGGGGGGCGCCGGGCTGATCAGCCCCAGCATTTT.

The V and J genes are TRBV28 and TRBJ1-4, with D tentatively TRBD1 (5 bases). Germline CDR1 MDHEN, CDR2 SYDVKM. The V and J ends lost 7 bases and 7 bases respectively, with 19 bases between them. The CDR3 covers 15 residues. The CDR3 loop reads CASTRYGGVGEKLFF. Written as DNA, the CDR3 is TGTGCCAGCACCAGATATGGGGGGGTCGGTGAAAAACTGTTTTTT.

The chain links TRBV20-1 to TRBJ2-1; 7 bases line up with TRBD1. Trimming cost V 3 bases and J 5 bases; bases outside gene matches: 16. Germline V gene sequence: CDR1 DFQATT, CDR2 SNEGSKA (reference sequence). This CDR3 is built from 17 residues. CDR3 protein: CSASNPARGGANNEQFF. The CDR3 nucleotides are TGCAGTGCTAGTAACCCGGCGAGAGGGGGCGCAAACAATGAGCAGTTCTTC.

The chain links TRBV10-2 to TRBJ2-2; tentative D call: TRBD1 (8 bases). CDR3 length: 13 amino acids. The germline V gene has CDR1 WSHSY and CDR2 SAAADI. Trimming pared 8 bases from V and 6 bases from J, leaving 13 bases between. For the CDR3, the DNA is TGCGCCAGCTGGACAGGGAGGGCCGGGGAGCTGTTTTTT. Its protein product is CASWTGRAGELFF.

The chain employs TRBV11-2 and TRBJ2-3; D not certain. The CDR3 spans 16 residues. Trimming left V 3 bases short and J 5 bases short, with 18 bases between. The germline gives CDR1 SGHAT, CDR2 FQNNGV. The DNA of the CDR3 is TGTGCCAGCAGCTTTTTCGACCCCAGGCGAGAAGATACGCAGTATTTT. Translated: CASSFFDPRREDTQYF.

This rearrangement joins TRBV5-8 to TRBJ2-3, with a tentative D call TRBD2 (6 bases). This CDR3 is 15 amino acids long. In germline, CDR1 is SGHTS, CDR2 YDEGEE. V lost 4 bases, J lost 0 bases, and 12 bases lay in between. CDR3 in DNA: TGTGCCAGCAGCCCGGGGGAAATTAGCACAGATACGCAGTATTTT. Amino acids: CASSPGEISTDTQYF.

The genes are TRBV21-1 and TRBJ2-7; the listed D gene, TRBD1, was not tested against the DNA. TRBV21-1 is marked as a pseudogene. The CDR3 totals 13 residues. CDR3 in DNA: TGTGCCAGCAGCAAACAGGGTGACCACGAGCAGTACTTC. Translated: CASSKQGDHEQYF.

CDR3 sequence: CATSEGAHTEAFF. CDR3 nucleotides: TGTGCCACCAGTGAGGGGGCGCACACTGAAGCTTTCTTT. The rearrangement links TRBV24-1 to TRBJ1-1, with D perhaps TRBD1 (6 bases). The CDR3 consists of 13 residues. Germline loops: CDR1 KGHDR, CDR2 SFDVKD. V was trimmed by 4 bases and J by 3 bases, leaving 8 bases between them.

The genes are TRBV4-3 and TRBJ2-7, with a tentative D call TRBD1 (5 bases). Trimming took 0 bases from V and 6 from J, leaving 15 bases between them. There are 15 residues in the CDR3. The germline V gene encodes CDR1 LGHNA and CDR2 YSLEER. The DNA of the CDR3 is TGCGCCAGCAGCCAAGATGTCACAGGCAGGGCCGAGCAGTACTTC. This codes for CASSQDVTGRAEQYF.

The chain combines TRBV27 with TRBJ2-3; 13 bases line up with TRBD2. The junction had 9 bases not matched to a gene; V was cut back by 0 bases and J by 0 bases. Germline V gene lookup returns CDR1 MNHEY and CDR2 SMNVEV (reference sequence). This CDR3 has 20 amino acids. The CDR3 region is CASSLSGALAGGPSTDTQYF. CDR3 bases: TGTGCCAGCAGTTTATCGGGGGCACTAGCGGGAGGGCCGAGCACAGATACGCAGTATTTT.

In DNA form, the CDR3 reads TGTGCCAGCAGACAGGATTTCTCTGGGGCCAACGTCCTGACTTTC. It codes for CASRQDFSGANVLTF. The chain uses TRBV6-5 and TRBJ2-6; tentative D call: TRBD1 (5 bases). Germline assignment: CDR1 MNHEY and CDR2 SVGAGI. The CDR3 extends over 15 amino acids. V lost 6 bases and J 0 bases, leaving 9 bases between the germline ends.

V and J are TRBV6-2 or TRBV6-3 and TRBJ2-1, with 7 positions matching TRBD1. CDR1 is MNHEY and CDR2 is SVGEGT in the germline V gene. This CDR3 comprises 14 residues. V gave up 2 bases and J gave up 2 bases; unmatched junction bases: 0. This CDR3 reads CASSYTGAYNEQFF. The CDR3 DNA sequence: TGTGCCAGCAGTTACACAGGGGCCTACAATGAGCAGTTCTTC.

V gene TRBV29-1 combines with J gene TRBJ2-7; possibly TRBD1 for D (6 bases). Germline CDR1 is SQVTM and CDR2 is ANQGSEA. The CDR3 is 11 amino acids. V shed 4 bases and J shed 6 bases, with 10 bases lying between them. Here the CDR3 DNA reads TGCAGCGTTGGACAGGTGAGCGAGCAGTACTTC. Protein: CSVGQVSEQYF.

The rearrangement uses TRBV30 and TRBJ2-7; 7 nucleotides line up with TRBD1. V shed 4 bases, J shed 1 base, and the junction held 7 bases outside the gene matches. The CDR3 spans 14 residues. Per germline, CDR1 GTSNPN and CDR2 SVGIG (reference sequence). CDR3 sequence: CAWTPRGLSYEQYF. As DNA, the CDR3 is TGTGCCTGGACCCCCAGGGGGTTATCCTACGAGCAGTACTTC.

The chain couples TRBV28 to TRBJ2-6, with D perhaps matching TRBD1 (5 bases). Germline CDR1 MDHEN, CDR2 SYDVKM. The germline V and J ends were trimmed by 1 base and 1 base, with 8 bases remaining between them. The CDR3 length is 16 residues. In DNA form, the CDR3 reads TGTGCCAGCAGTTTATTAGGGGTTTCTGGGGCCAACGTCCTGACTTTC. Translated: CASSLLGVSGANVLTF.

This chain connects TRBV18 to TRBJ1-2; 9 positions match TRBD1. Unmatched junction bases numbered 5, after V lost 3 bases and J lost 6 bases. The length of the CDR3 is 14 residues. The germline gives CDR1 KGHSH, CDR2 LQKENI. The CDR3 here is CASSPSQGADGYTF. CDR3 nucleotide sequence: TGTGCCAGCTCACCGTCACAGGGGGCAGATGGCTACACCTTC.

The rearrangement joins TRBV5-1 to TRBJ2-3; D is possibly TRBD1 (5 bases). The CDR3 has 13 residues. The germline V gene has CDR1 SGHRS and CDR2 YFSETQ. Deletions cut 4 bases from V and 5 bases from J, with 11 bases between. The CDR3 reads CASSRQFEDTQYF. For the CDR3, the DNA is TGCGCCAGCAGCCGACAGTTTGAAGATACGCAGTATTTT. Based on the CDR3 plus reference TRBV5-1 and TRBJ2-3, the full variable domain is KAGVTQTPRYLIKTRGQQVTLSCSPISGHRSVSWYQQTPGQGLQFLFEYFSETQRNKGNFPGRFSGRQFSNSRSEMNVSTLELGDSALYLCASSRQFEDTQYFGPGTRLTVL.